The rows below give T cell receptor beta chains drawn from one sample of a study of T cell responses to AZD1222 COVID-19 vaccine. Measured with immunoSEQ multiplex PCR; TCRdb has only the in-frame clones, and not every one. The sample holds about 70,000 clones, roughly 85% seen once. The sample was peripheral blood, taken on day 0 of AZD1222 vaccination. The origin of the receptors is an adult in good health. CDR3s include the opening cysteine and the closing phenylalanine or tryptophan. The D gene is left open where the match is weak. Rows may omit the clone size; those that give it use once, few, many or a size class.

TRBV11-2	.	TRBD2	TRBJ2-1	TGTGCCAGCAGCTTAGAAGGGCGGGAGTACAATGAGCAGTTCTTC	CASSLEGREYNEQFF
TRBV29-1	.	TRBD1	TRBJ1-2	TGCAGCGTCCTGACAGGGAGTAGCTATGGCTACACCTTC	CSVLTGSSYGYTF
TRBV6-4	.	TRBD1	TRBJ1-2	TGTGCCAGCAGTCCGGGACAGGGGGCCGGTGGCTACACCTTC	CASSPGQGAGGYTF
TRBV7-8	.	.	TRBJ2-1	TGTGCCAGCAGCTTGGACCAGGAGAATGAGCAGTTCTTC	CASSLDQENEQFF
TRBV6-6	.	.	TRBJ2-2	TGTGCCAGCAGTCCCCTCGGGGCCACCGGGGAGCTGTTTTTT	CASSPLGATGELFF
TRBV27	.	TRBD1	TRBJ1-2	TGTGCCAGCAGTCGGGACAGGGCCTTCCATGGCTACACCTTC	CASSRDRAFHGYTF
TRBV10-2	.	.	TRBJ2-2	TGCGCCACGGCCAGGGTGGTCGCCGGGGAGCTGTTTTTT	CATARVVAGELFF
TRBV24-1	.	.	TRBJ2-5	TGTGCCACCAGTGACCCGGACAGCCACCAAGAGACCCAGTACTTC	CATSDPDSHQETQYF
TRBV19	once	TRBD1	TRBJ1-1	TGTGCCAGTAGGATCCAGGGGGTGCAAACTGAAGCTTTCTTT	CASRIQGVQTEAFF
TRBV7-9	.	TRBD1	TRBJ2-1	TGTGCCAGCAGCTTAATTGACAGGGGTCAGCAGTTCTTC	CASSLIDRGQQFF
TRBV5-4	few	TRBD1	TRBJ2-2	TGTGCCAGCAGCCGGACAGGGAGCAACGGGGAGCTGTTTTTT	CASSRTGSNGELFF
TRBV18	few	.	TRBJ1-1	TGTGCCAGCTCACTAAGCCGTGGGACATCCAACACTGAAGCTTTCTTT	CASSLSRGTSNTEAFF
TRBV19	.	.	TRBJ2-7	TGTGCCAGTAGTATTTACGGGTCTCGGTACGAGCAGTACTTC	CASSIYGSRYEQYF
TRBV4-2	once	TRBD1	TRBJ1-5	TGTGCCAGCAGGCGGGACAGAGAAAGCAATCAGCCCCAGCATTTT	CASRRDRESNQPQHF
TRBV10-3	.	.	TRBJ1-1	TGTGCCATCGGGGGATCTTGGGGGACTGAAGCTTTCTTT	CAIGGSWGTEAFF